The T cell receptor (beta chain) under discussion was sequenced for a study of long-term antiretroviral therapy in people with HIV. Study at large: Samples collected earliest predate the 2015 immediate-ART recommendation by about a decade. General study results and limits: In samples taken after ART, diversity increased but remained below transplant donor control levels.

Turning to this clone: Its matching antigen is unknown.

Germline trimming cut 4 bases from V and 2 bases from J; bases unmatched to any gene: 6. Germline CDR1 is SGHTA and CDR2 is FQGNSA. The CDR3 has 15 residues. The libraries were made with immunoSEQ v3.0 at survey level. The table came from immunoSEQ multiplex PCR; TCRdb's copy has only in-frame clones and leaves some out. The sample consists of almost 30,000 clones, roughly 93% of them appearing once. The sequencing used unsorted PBMCs, collected almost 6.6 years after starting antiretroviral therapy. V and J are TRBV7-2 and TRBJ2-3, with 7 nucleotides matching TRBD2. This clonotype was sampled from a woman aged 40 to 49 with HIV. This CDR3 reads CASSYVGLTTDTQYF. CDR3 sequence (DNA): TGTGCCAGCAGCTACGTGGGACTAACCACAGATACGCAGTATTTT.